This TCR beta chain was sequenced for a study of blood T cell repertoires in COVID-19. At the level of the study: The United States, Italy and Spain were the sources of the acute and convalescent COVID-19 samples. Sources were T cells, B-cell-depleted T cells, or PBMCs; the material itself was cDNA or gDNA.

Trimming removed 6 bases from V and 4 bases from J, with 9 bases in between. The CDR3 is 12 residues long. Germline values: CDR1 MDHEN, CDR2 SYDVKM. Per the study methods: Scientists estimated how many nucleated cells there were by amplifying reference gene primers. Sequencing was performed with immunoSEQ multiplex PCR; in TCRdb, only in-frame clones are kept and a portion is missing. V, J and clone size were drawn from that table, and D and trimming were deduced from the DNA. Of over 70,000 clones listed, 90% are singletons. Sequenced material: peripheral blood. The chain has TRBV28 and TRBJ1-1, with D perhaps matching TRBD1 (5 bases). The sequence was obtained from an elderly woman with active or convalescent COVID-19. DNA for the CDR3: TGTGCCAGCAGAATTCAGGGCACTGAAGCTTTCTTT. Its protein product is CASRIQGTEAFF.